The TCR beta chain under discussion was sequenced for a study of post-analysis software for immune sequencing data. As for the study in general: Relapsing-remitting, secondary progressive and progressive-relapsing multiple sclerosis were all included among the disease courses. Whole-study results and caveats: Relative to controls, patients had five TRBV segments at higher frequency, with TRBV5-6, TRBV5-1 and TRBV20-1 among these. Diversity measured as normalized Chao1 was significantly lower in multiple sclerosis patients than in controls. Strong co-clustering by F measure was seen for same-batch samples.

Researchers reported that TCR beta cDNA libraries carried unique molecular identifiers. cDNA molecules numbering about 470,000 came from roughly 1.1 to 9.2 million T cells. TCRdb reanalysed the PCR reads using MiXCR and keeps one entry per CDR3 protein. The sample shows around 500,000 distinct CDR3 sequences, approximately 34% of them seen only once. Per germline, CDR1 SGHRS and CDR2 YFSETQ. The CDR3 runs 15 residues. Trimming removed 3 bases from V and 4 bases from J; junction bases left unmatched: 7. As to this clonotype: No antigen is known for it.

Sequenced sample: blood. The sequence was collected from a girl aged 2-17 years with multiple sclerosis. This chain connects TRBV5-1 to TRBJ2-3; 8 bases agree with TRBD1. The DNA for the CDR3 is TGCGCCAGCAGCTCCGGACAGGGTAAAGCAGATACGCAGTATTTT. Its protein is CASSSGQGKADTQYF.